The present entry profiles one TCR beta chain with its context. Using RNA transcripts, the TCR beta CDR3 regions were amplified. An opening RT-PCR round employed HTBI primers and preceded a second-round multiplex PCR. From the multiplex PCR reads, TCRdb called clonotypes with MiXCR, one entry per CDR3 protein. The sample lists about 620,000 distinct CDR3 sequences, about 20% occurring once. Other autoimmune diseases, uncontrolled infections, pregnancy or lactation excluded patients from enrollment. The CDR3 totals 12 residues. Trimming pared 6 bases from V and 9 bases from J, leaving 9 bases between. Germline CDR1 reads MDHEN; CDR2 reads SYDVKM. The data are from a study of Graves' ophthalmopathy and Graves' hyperthyroidism. Looking at the study overall: No treatment had been given when peripheral blood was collected at initial diagnosis.

Specimen: peripheral blood. The chain is built from TRBV28 and TRBJ1-6; possibly TRBD1 for D (5 bases). The sequence was collected from a woman aged 18-35 years with stable Graves' hyperthyroidism. Some clones in this sample may be carry-over from other donors' samples. This CDR3 reads CASSRGTSPLHF. The CDR3 bases are TGTGCCAGCAGCCGGGGCACTTCACCCCTCCACTTT.